A single TCR beta chain is shown here with its context. Its antigen is not known. TCRdb ran MiXCR on the 5' RACE reads and lists one entry per CDR3 protein. The profile shows fewer than 450,000 distinct CDR3 sequences, 20% to 30% of them singletons. These data come from a study of T-cell memory formation after mild COVID-19. The J segment lost 5 bases and the V segment lost 6 bases, leaving 8 bases of the junction unmatched. This CDR3 region has 14 residues. CDR1 SNHLY and CDR2 FYNNEI come from the germline V gene. Study-level results: The authors did not confirm SARS-CoV-2 specificity of second-wave clones peaking day 37.

J is TRBJ2-5 and V is TRBV2; 8 bases map to TRBD1. This TCR derives from an adult woman who had mild COVID-19 (a few samples of this study predate the infection). Cell type and time point are not known. Sequenced material: PBMCs or a T cell subset sorted from them (not recorded which). The CDR3 region is CASRVTGGSETQYF. In nucleotides, the CDR3 is TGTGCCAGCAGGGTAACAGGGGGGTCGGAGACCCAGTACTTC.